The 6 T cell receptor beta chains below all came from one sample that was sequenced in a study of long-term antiretroviral therapy in people with HIV. Researchers ran immunoSEQ v3.0 at survey level. The assay was immunoSEQ multiplex PCR, and TCRdb's table has in-frame clones only and misses some. The repertoire consists of 35,000 or so clones, with around three quarters occurring once and the leading ten covering about 7.1%. Sequencing used unsorted PBMCs, obtained 2 years after starting antiretroviral therapy. These receptors all stem from a woman between 50 and 59 years old with HIV.

The chain is built from TRBV6-4 and TRBJ2-2; possibly TRBD2 for D (5 bases). CDR3 length: 14 residues. Trimming took off 3 bases at V and 2 bases at J, with 7 bases between the two ends. CDR1 is MRHNA and CDR2 is SNTAGT in the germline V gene. The CDR3 loop reads CASSERTNTGELFF. The CDR3 DNA reads as TGTGCCAGCAGTGAAAGGACTAACACCGGGGAGCTGTTTTTT.

The chain has TRBV12-5 and TRBJ1-3, with 7 bases identical to TRBD1. CDR3 size: 13 residues. Germline V gene sequence: CDR1 LGHNT, CDR2 FRNRAP. With V trimmed by 7 bases and J by 2 bases, 2 bases remained unmatched. This CDR3 is CASATGAGNTIYF. In nucleotides, the CDR3 is TGTGCTAGTGCCACAGGGGCTGGAAACACCATATATTTT.

This chain uses TRBV6-5 with TRBJ2-3, with D uncertain. The V end lost 10 bases, the J end lost 2 bases, and 16 bases lay between the germline ends. Germline CDR1 reads MNHEY; CDR2 reads SVGAGI. The CDR3 loop spans 14 amino acids. The DNA of the CDR3 is TGTGCCACCAGGAACACCCAGACCACAGATACGCAGTATTTT. Its translation is CATRNTQTTDTQYF.

The chain links TRBV19 to TRBJ2-5, with 8 bases matching TRBD2. V was pared by 5 bases and J by 7 bases, with 9 bases of the junction left unmatched. Germline CDR1 and CDR2: LNHDA and SQIVND (reference sequence). The CDR3 runs to 14 residues. The CDR3 DNA sequence: TGTGCCAGTAGTCTTCGCCGGGAGGGGCTGACCCAGTACTTC. Translation gives CASSLRREGLTQYF. Variable domain in full (rest from reference TRBV19 and TRBJ2-5): DGGITQSPKYLFRKEGQNVTLSCEQNLNHDAMYWYRQDPGQGLRLIYYSQIVNDFQKGDIAEGYSVSREKKESFPLTVTSAQKNPTAFYLCASSLRREGLTQYFGPGTRLLVL.

This chain connects TRBV7-2 to TRBJ2-1; tentatively, D is TRBD2 (6 bases). Deletions cut 3 bases from V and 3 bases from J, with 9 bases between. Germline CDR1 reads SGHTA; CDR2 reads FQGNSA. The CDR3 has 14 amino acids. The CDR3 sequence is CASSFRGNYNEQFF. As DNA, the CDR3 is TGTGCCAGCAGCTTCCGGGGGAACTACAATGAGCAGTTCTTC. The full variable domain, completed using reference TRBV7-2 and TRBJ2-1, is GAGVSQSPSNKVTEKGKDVELRCDPISGHTALYWYRQSLGQGLEFLIYFQGNSAPDKSGLPSDRFSAERTGGSVSTLTIQRTQQEDSAVYLCASSFRGNYNEQFFGPGTRLTVL.

The rearrangement links TRBV7-7 to TRBJ2-3; D might be TRBD2 (6 bases). V gave up 0 bases and J gave up 6 bases, with 10 bases separating them. Germline V gene lookup returns CDR1 SSHAT and CDR2 FNYEAQ (reference sequence). This CDR3 is 14 amino acids long. CDR3 sequence (DNA): TGTGCCAGCAGCTTAGCTGCGGGGAGTGATACGCAGTATTTT. Residues: CASSLAAGSDTQYF.